A selection of T cell receptor beta chains follows, all from one sample in a study of blood T cell repertoires in COVID-19. Generated by immunoSEQ multiplex PCR, the TCRdb table keeps only in-frame clones and is missing some. The sample lists about 310,000 clones; roughly 87% were seen once. Source material: peripheral blood. Receptor source: a man aged 45-60 years with active or convalescent COVID-19. CDR3s include the opening cysteine and the closing phenylalanine or tryptophan. Clone size is given for some rows only: seen once, a few or many times, or a class if the clone is expanded.

V	size	J	CDR3
TRBV7-9	.	TRBJ2-7	CASSLAEGPAYEQYF
TRBV7-9	.	TRBJ2-1	CASSLDGQAYNEQFF
TRBV9	.	TRBJ2-3	CASSVSGGASTDTQYF
TRBV29-1	.	TRBJ2-1	CSSIGDSGYGEQFF
TRBV6-2/TRBV6-3	.	TRBJ2-7	CASSDPGHRYEQYF
TRBV3-1/TRBV3-2	few	TRBJ1-2	CASSQGGGQQDTF
TRBV12-3/TRBV12-4	.	TRBJ2-5	CASRGRPGETQYF
TRBV28	.	TRBJ2-2	CASSSSGIPNTGELFF
TRBV6-5	.	TRBJ1-2	CASSSEDRGNYGYTF
TRBV7-8	.	TRBJ2-1	CASSSGLAGGRAYNEQFF
TRBV7-6	.	TRBJ2-1	CASSSFGSYNEQFF
TRBV19	.	TRBJ1-5	CASARGSNQPQHF
TRBV7-9	.	TRBJ2-1	CASSALGGRGYNEQFF
TRBV19	.	TRBJ1-6	CASSSLTGQDSPLHF
TRBV7-3	once	TRBJ1-2	CASSPLEGRVGGYTF
TRBV6-4	.	TRBJ1-1	CASSNSRGTEAFF
TRBV28	.	TRBJ2-2	CASSLLTGGGTGELFF
TRBV19	few	TRBJ1-5	CASSTSLYRGNNQPQHF
TRBV6-2/TRBV6-3	.	TRBJ2-5	CASSGAATETQYF
TRBV28	many	TRBJ1-5	CASRHRDRGQPQHF
TRBV27	.	TRBJ1-5	CASSRDRAQPQHF
TRBV28	few	TRBJ2-5	CASSSAGDQETQYF
TRBV29-1	.	TRBJ1-2	CSADWGQQNGYTF
TRBV2	.	TRBJ2-1	CASTYSGGWNEQFF
TRBV19	.	TRBJ1-5	CASSIGGKRGNQPQHF
TRBV29-1	once	TRBJ2-5	CSVGSSGETQYF
TRBV29-1	.	TRBJ2-2	CSVGGGSGTGELFF
TRBV2	.	TRBJ2-1	CASSETGGAYNEQFF
TRBV6-6	once	TRBJ1-4	CASTSPTASPEKLFF
TRBV2	few	TRBJ2-2	CASSADTTVLGELFF